The T cell receptor beta chain under discussion was sequenced for a study of early T cells in non-severe SARS-CoV-2 infection. Across the whole study: From unsorted whole blood, bulk RNA was sequenced, and the chains remained unpaired.

The study's findings and limits: Reliance on VDJdb matching favored anti-spike CD8 responses; private and CD4 specificities were missed.

Germline V gene sequence: CDR1 DFQATT, CDR2 SNEGSKA (reference sequence). V was shortened by 7 bases and J by 0 bases, with 10 bases between the two germline ends. CDR3 length: 14 residues. Tagging with unique molecular identifiers was applied to individual cDNA molecules. TCRdb recomputed calls from the 5' RACE reads with MiXCR, one row per CDR3 protein. The repertoire consists of around 55,000 distinct CDR3 sequences, with around 13% occurring once and the leading ten covering roughly 1.4%. The table lists this clonotype with a few counts. Its target is unknown. The sequencing input was whole blood. The chain employs TRBV20-1 and TRBJ1-6; D call uncertain. The clonotype was recovered from an adult who was a healthcare worker with PCR-confirmed SARS-CoV-2 infection or an uninfected control (not recorded which). CDR3: CSGRDSSYNSPLHF. The CDR3 DNA is TGCAGTGGTAGGGATAGCTCCTATAATTCACCCCTCCACTTT.